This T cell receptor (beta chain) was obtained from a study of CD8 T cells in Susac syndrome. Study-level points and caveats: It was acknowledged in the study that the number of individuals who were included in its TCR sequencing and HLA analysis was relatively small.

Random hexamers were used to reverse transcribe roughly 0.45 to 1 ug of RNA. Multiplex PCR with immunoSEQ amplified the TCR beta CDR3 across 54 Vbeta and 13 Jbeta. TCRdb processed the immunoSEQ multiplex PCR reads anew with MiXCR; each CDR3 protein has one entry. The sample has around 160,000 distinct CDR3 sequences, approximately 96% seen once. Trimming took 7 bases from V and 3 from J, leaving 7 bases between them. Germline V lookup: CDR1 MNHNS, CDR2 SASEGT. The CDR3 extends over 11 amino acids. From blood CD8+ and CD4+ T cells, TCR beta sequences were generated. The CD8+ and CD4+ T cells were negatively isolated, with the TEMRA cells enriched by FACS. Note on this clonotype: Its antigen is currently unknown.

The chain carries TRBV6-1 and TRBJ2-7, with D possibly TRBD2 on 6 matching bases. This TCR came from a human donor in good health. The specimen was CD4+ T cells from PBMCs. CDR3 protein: CASTGGYEQYF. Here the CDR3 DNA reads TGTGCCAGCACCGGGGGCTACGAGCAGTACTTC.